The rows below give T cell receptor beta chains drawn from one sample of a study of CD8+CD57+ T cells in acquired aplastic anemia. One entry per CDR3 protein, called by TCRdb with MiXCR from the reads. Among under 200,000 distinct CDR3 sequences listed, 71% were seen once. Sequencing used sorted CD4+, CD8+, or CD8+CD57+ T cells (not recorded which) from PBMCs. The receptors were sampled from a human donor with aplastic anemia. Both conserved end residues are part of each CDR3. D genes are given only for firm matches.

. | TRBJ1-1 | TRBV7-9 | CASSFPPGDTEAFF
TRBD1 | TRBJ1-1 | TRBV12-3/TRBV12-4 | CASSMDRGNTEAFF
. | TRBJ2-1 | TRBV29-1 | CSDAKGTYNEQFF
. | TRBJ2-5 | TRBV20-1 | CSAPGSGEEQETQYF
. | TRBJ2-7 | TRBV7-6 | CASSQNPKSEGAFDEQYF
TRBD1 | TRBJ1-2 | TRBV7-9 | CASSLGTGYNGYTF
TRBD1 | TRBJ2-7 | TRBV5-1 | CASSQGQESEQYF
TRBD1 | TRBJ2-7 | TRBV25-1 | CATSTGARNEQYF
. | TRBJ2-3 | TRBV7-9 | CASSPLRSGPPTDTQYF
. | TRBJ2-1 | TRBV19 | CASRRALDNEQFF
. | TRBJ1-4 | TRBV25-1 | CASSELSGQEKLFF